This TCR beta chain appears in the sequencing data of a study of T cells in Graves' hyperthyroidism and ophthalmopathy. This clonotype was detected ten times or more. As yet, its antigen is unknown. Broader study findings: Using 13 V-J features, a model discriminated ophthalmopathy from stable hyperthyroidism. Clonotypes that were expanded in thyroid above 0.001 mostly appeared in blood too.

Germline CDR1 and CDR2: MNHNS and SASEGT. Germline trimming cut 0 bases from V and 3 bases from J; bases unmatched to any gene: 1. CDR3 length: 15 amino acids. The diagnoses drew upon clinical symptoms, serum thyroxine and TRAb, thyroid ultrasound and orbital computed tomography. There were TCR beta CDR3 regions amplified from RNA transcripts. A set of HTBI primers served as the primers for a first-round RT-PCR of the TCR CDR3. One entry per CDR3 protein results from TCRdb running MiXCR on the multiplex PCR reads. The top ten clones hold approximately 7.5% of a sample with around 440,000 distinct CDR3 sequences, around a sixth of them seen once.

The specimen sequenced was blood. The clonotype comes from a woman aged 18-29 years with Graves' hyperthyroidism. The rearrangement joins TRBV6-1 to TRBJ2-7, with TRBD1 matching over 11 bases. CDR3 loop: CASSEAGTGGYEQYF. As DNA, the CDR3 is TGTGCCAGCAGTGAAGCCGGGACAGGGGGCTACGAGCAGTACTTC.